What follows are 13 T cell receptor beta chains derived from one specimen sequenced in a study of T cells after yellow fever vaccination. TCRdb recomputed calls from the 5' RACE reads with MiXCR, one row per CDR3 protein. There are 300,000 to 350,000 distinct CDR3 sequences in the sample; roughly 8.3% occur only once, and 17% lies in the top ten. The input for sequencing was PBMCs, taken 35 to 50 days after the first yellow fever vaccination. The receptors come from a young man who received the YFV17D yellow fever vaccine.

This clonotype was observed a handful of times. V gene TRBV20-1 combines with J gene TRBJ2-3; 11 bases map to TRBD2. CDR1 and CDR2 (germline): DFQATT, SNEGSKA (reference sequence). V shed 6 bases and J 1 base; nucleotides not matched to a gene: 6. The CDR3 is 15 amino acids. CDR3 sequence: CSARKLAGGTDTQYF. CDR3 sequence (DNA): TGCAGTGCCAGGAAACTAGCGGGGGGCACAGATACGCAGTATTTT.

This clonotype was detected ten times or more. This sequence joins TRBV7-2 and TRBJ2-5; D not certain. Trimming shortened V by 5 bases and J by 5 bases, and 15 bases separated the two germline ends. The CDR3 consists of 14 residues. CDR1 is SGHTA, CDR2 FQGNSA, per germline. CDR3 bases: TGTGCCAGCAGCCTAGGACGGGTGACGGAGACCCAGTACTTC. It yields the protein CASSLGRVTETQYF.

This clonotype has more than one count but fewer than ten. The rearrangement joins TRBV12-3 or TRBV12-4 to TRBJ1-1, with D unclear. V gave up 3 bases and J gave up 3 bases, with 14 bases separating them. This CDR3 contains 15 residues. This CDR3 is CASSFSGGYYTEAFF. CDR3 in DNA: TGTGCCAGCAGTTTTTCTGGAGGCTATTACACTGAAGCTTTCTTT.

This clonotype has more than one count but fewer than ten. The chain links TRBV6-1 to TRBJ2-3, with 10 bases identical to TRBD2. V dropped 6 bases and J dropped 6; count of bases not matched to a gene: 9. CDR3 length: 15 residues. Per germline, CDR1 MNHNS and CDR2 SASEGT. CDR3 in amino acids: CASSTKRGGGDTQYF. The CDR3 DNA reads as TGTGCCAGCAGCACGAAGCGGGGGGGCGGTGATACGCAGTATTTT.

The genes are TRBV4-2 and TRBJ2-2, with D tentatively TRBD1 or TRBD2 (6 bases each). CDR1 and CDR2 from the germline V gene are LGHNA and YNFKEQ. V shed 1 base and J shed 6 bases, with 21 bases lying between them. This CDR3 has 18 amino acids. The CDR3 DNA follows: TGTGCCAGCAGCCAAGTCGGGGCAGGGGAGGTTATAGCCGGGGAGCTGTTTTTT. Amino acid sequence: CASSQVGAGEVIAGELFF.

This clonotype was picked up a small number of times. CDR3 protein: CASSQASGGAGETQYF. CDR3 nucleotide sequence: TGTGCCAGCAGCCAAGCTAGCGGGGGGGCTGGAGAGACCCAGTACTTC. The rearrangement joins TRBV11-2 to TRBJ2-5; the match to TRBD2 covers 12 bases. This CDR3 is built from 16 residues. The V and J ends lost 5 bases and 4 bases, in that order; junction bases with no gene match: 8. Germline lookup yields CDR1 SGHAT and CDR2 FQNNGV.

This clonotype was found many times. This chain uses TRBV3-1 with TRBJ2-1; D gene ambiguous. CDR1 and CDR2 (germline): LGHDT, YNNKEL (reference sequence). Deletions cut 0 bases from V and 5 bases from J, with 11 bases between. The CDR3 has 15 residues. The CDR3 is CASSQDPGPHNEQFF. The CDR3 nucleotides read TGTGCCAGCAGCCAAGACCCAGGCCCCCACAATGAGCAGTTCTTC.

V usage is TRBV19 and J usage is TRBJ1-1; TRBD1 is a possible D gene (5 bases). Trimming removed 3 bases from V and 4 bases from J, with 15 bases in between. CDR3 length: 15 residues. The germline V gene has CDR1 LNHDA and CDR2 SQIVND (reference sequence). The CDR3 region has the DNA TGTGCCAGTAGTATGGCAAGGGGAGGTTTCACTGAAGCTTTCTTT. It codes for CASSMARGGFTEAFF.

This clonotype has a handful of counts. The J gene is TRBJ2-3, the V gene TRBV13; perhaps D is TRBD1 or TRBD2 (5 bases each). CDR1 PRHDT and CDR2 FYEKMQ come from the germline V gene (reference sequence). Trimming shortened V by 1 base and J by 6 bases, and 11 bases separated the two germline ends. This CDR3 region has 14 residues. The CDR3 loop is CASSLAGLGDTQYF. CDR3 sequence (DNA): TGTGCCAGCAGCTTAGCGGGGCTCGGGGATACGCAGTATTTT. Looking up the rest from reference TRBV13 and TRBJ2-3 gives the full variable domain: AAGVIQSPRHLIKEKRETATLKCYPIPRHDTVYWYQQGPGQDPQFLISFYEKMQSDKGSIPDRFSAQQFSDYHSELNMSSLELGDSALYFCASSLAGLGDTQYFGPGTRLTVL.

This clonotype was seen at least ten times. The V and J genes are TRBV5-1 and TRBJ2-3; D might be TRBD1 or TRBD2, each matching 5 bases. Germline CDR1 SGHRS, CDR2 YFSETQ. V lost 4 bases and J 0 bases, leaving 6 bases between the germline ends. CDR3 length: 13 residues. The CDR3 sequence is CASSRDSTDTQYF. The DNA of the CDR3 is TGCGCCAGCAGCCGGGACAGCACAGATACGCAGTATTTT.

The chain joins TRBV12-3 or TRBV12-4 to TRBJ1-4; no reliable D call. This CDR3 is 13 amino acids long. The V and J ends lost 0 bases and 11 bases respectively, with 10 bases between them. The CDR3 here is CASSLAPEVKLFF. Written as DNA, the CDR3 is TGTGCCAGCAGTTTAGCGCCAGAAGTGAAACTGTTTTTT.

This clonotype has more than one count but fewer than ten. The chain links TRBV11-2 to TRBJ1-1, with TRBD1 matching 7 bases. Germline V gene lookup returns CDR1 SGHAT and CDR2 FQNNGV. J was trimmed by 3 bases and V by 6 bases; bases with no gene match: 13. The length of the CDR3 is 16 residues. CDR3 amino acids: CASRPEGDSKDTEAFF. DNA for the CDR3: TGTGCCAGCAGGCCGGAGGGGGACAGCAAGGACACTGAAGCTTTCTTT.

In this sample, this clonotype turned up a few times. The genes are TRBV20-1 and TRBJ1-4; 8 nucleotides line up with TRBD1. Trimming removed 2 bases from V and 3 bases from J; junction bases left unmatched: 8. CDR1 is DFQATT and CDR2 is SNEGSKA in the germline V gene (reference sequence). The CDR3 is made up of 16 amino acids. The CDR3 region is CSARWQGAGANEKLFF. CDR3 DNA: TGCAGTGCTAGATGGCAGGGGGCAGGGGCTAATGAAAAACTGTTTTTT.